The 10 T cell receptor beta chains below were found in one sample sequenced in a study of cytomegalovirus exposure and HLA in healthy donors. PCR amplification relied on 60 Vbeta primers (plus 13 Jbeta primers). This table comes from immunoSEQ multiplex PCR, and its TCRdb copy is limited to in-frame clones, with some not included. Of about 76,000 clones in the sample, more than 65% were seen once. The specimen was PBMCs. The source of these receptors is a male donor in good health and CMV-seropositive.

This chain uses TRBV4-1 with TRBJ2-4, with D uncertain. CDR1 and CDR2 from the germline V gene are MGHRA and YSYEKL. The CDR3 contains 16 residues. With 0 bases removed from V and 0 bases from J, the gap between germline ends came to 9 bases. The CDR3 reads CASSQESELAKNIQYF. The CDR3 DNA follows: TGCGCCAGCAGCCAAGAATCTGAACTAGCCAAAAACATTCAGTACTTC.

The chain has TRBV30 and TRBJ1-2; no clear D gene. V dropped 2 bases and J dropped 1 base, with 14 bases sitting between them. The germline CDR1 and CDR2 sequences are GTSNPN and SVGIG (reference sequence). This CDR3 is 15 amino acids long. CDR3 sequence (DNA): TGTGCCTGGAGTTCAACAGCCAGGTTTAACTATGGCTACACCTTC. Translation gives CAWSSTARFNYGYTF.

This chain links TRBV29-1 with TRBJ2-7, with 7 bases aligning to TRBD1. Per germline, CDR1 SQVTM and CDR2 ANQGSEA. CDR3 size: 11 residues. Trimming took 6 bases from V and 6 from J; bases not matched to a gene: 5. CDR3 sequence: CSVGTVSEQYF. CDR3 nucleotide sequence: TGCAGCGTGGGGACAGTTAGCGAGCAGTACTTC.

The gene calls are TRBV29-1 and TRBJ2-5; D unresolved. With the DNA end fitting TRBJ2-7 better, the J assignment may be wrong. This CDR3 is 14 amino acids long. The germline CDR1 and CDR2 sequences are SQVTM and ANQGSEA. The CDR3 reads CSVEVGRLSYEQYF. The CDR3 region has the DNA TGCAGCGTTGAAGTGGGCAGGTTAAGCTACGAGCAGTACTTC.

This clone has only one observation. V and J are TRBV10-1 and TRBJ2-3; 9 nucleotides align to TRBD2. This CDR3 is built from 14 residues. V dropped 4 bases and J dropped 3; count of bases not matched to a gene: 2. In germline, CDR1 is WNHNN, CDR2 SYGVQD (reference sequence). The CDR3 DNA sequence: TGCGCCAGCAGTGCGGCGGGAGGGACAGATACGCAGTATTTT. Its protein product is CASSAAGGTDTQYF.

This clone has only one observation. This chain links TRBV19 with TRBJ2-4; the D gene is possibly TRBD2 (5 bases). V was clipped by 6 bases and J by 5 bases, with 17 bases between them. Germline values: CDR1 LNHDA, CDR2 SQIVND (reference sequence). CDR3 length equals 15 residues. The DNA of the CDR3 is TGTGCCAGTAGCGGAGTCGGCGGAGGACAAAACATTCAGTACTTC. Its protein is CASSGVGGGQNIQYF. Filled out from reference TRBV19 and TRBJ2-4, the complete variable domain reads DGGITQSPKYLFRKEGQNVTLSCEQNLNHDAMYWYRQDPGQGLRLIYYSQIVNDFQKGDIAEGYSVSREKKESFPLTVTSAQKNPTAFYLCASSGVGGGQNIQYFGAGTRLSVL.

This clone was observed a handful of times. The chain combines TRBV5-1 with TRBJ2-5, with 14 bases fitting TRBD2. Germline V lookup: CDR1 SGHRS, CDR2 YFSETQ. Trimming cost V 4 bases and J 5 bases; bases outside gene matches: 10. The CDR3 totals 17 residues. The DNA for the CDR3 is TGCGCCAGCAGCCCGGGGACTAGCGGGGGTTCGTTCGAGACCCAGTACTTC. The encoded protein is CASSPGTSGGSFETQYF.

The CDR3 region has the DNA TGCGCCAGCAGCGTAGGGGACAGGGTTAGTAATGAGCAGTTCTTC. Its protein is CASSVGDRVSNEQFF. The V gene is TRBV5-1, the J gene TRBJ2-1; 9 positions agree with TRBD1. The CDR3 loop spans 15 amino acids. The junction had 9 bases not matched to a gene; V was cut back by 4 bases and J by 7 bases. Per germline, CDR1 SGHRS and CDR2 YFSETQ.

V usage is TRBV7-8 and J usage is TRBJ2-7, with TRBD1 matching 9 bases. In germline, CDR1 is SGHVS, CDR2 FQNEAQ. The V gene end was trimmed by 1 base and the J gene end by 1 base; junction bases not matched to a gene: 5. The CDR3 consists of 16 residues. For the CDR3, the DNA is TGTGCCAGCAGCTTAGAATTGACAGGGGGTTCCTACGAGCAGTACTTC. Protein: CASSLELTGGSYEQYF.

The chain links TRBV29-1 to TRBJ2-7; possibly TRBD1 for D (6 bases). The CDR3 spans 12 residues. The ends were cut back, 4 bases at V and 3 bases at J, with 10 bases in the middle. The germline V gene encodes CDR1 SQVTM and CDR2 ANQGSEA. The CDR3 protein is CSVADSGYEQYF. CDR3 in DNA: TGCAGCGTTGCGGACAGTGGCTACGAGCAGTACTTC.